The entry below describes one T cell receptor beta chain. These data come from a study of control samples from healthy donors and cancer patients. V trimming: 5 bases; J trimming: 0 bases; junction bases outside the gene matches: 6. Germline V gene data show CDR1 as SEHNR and CDR2 as FQNEAQ (reference sequence). The CDR3 is made up of 16 amino acids. Assay used: immunoSEQ multiplex PCR; TCRdb lists only in-frame clones, some missing. There are about 250,000 clones in the sample; 82% occur only once, and about an eighth lies in the top ten. The specimen was PBMCs. This clonotype was sampled from a woman aged 60-70 years with lung cancer. The rearrangement joins TRBV7-9 to TRBJ1-4; 7 bases agree with TRBD1. CDR3 DNA sequence: TGTGCCAGCAGCAGAAGGGGGCAGGCAACTAATGAAAAACTGTTTTTT. It yields the protein CASSRRGQATNEKLFF.